What follows are 8 T cell receptor beta chains derived from one specimen sequenced in a study of T-cell reconstitution after alpha-beta-depleted transplantation in children. Unique molecular identifiers were used in preparing the TCRbeta library. MiXCR was run by TCRdb on the PCR reads, yielding one entry per CDR3 protein. The repertoire holds 700,000 to 950,000 distinct CDR3 sequences, with 16% as singletons. Specimen: PBMCs, mostly from graft donor cells, collected 360 days after TCRalphabeta/CD19-depleted stem cell transplant. The receptor set was obtained from a male patient aged 10-17 years who had a stem cell transplant for acute lymphoblastic leukemia, so the T cells may come from the graft donor.

The rearrangement links TRBV18 to TRBJ2-5; unclear D gene. V lost 0 bases and J lost 2, with 7 bases in between. Germline assignment: CDR1 KGHSH and CDR2 LQKENI. CDR3 length: 14 amino acids. The CDR3 region is CASSPPTLQETQYF. As DNA, the CDR3 is TGTGCCAGCTCACCACCTACTCTGCAAGAGACCCAGTACTTC.

This chain uses TRBV5-1 with TRBJ2-1, with a possible D match to TRBD2 (6 bases). Germline V gene lookup returns CDR1 SGHRS and CDR2 YFSETQ. V lost 4 bases and J 0 bases, leaving 11 bases between the germline ends. This CDR3 region has 15 residues. In nucleotides, the CDR3 is TGCGCCAGCAGCGCCGGACTAAACTCCTACAATGAGCAGTTCTTC. Its translation: CASSAGLNSYNEQFF.

The gene calls are TRBV12-3 or TRBV12-4 and TRBJ1-2; no firm D call. CDR3 size: 14 residues. V was pared by 3 bases and J by 6 bases, with 14 bases between. CDR3 sequence: CASSFFRRAHGYTF. The CDR3 coding sequence is TGTGCCAGCAGTTTTTTTCGCCGAGCGCATGGCTACACCTTC.

This clonotype was seen at least ten times. V is TRBV24-1 and J is TRBJ2-1; D is unclear. From germline, CDR1 is KGHDR and CDR2 SFDVKD. The CDR3 runs to 11 residues. V was cut by 7 bases and J by 10 bases, with 10 bases left in between. The CDR3 sequence: CATSVNREQFF. The CDR3 DNA sequence: TGTGCCACCAGCGTCAATCGGGAGCAGTTCTTC.

V is TRBV9 and J is TRBJ1-3; D gene ambiguous. Germline CDR1 and CDR2: SGDLS and YYNGEE. With 3 bases removed from V and 4 bases from J, the gap between germline ends came to 11 bases. CDR3 size: 14 residues. CDR3 in DNA: TGTGCCAGCAGCGAAGGGCTGCGAGGAAACACCATATATTTT. Its protein is CASSEGLRGNTIYF.

This clonotype has at least ten counts. V gene TRBV12-3 or TRBV12-4 combines with J gene TRBJ2-7; D ambiguous. This CDR3 is built from 13 residues. V dropped 6 bases and J dropped 2 bases, with 11 bases sitting between them. CDR3 coding DNA: TGTGCCAGCAGCCACACTGAAACCTACGAGCAGTACTTC. Its translation: CASSHTETYEQYF.

At least ten counts were recorded for this clonotype. This chain links TRBV5-1 with TRBJ2-1, with D tentatively TRBD1 or TRBD2 (5 bases each). The CDR3 has 15 residues. Germline CDR1 reads SGHRS; CDR2 reads YFSETQ. V was shortened by 3 bases and J by 4 bases, with 14 bases between the two germline ends. The CDR3 coding sequence is TGCGCCAGCAGCTGGGACGGGGATTCTTACAATGAGCAGTTCTTC. Its protein product is CASSWDGDSYNEQFF.

The genes are TRBV12-3 or TRBV12-4 and TRBJ1-2; perhaps TRBD1 as D (5 bases). Trimming took off 5 bases at V and 6 bases at J, with 13 bases between the two ends. This CDR3 is built from 13 residues. The CDR3 DNA sequence: TGTGCCAGCAGTCCCCTAGGGGTTGATGGCTACACCTTC. Its translation: CASSPLGVDGYTF.